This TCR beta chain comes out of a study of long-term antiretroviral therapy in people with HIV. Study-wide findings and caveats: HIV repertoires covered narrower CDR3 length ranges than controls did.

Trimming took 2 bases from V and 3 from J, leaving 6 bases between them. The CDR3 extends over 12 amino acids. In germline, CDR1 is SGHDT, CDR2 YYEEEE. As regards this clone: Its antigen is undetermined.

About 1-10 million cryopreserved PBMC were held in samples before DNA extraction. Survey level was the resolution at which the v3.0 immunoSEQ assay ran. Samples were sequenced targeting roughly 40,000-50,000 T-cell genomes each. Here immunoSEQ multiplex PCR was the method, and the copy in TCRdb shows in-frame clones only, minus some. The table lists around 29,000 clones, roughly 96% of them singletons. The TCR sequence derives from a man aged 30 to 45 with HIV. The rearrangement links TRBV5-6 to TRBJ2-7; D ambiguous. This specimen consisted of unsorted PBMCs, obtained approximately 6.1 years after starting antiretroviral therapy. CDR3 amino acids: CASSFGGYEQYF. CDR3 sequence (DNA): TGTGCCAGCAGCTTTGGTGGCTACGAGCAGTACTTC.